This T cell receptor beta chain was sequenced in a study of CD8+ T cells in alopecia areata. Study-level information: In an open-label trial, patients got 5 to 10 mg tofacitinib twice daily.

From alopecia areata patients, lesional scalp punch biopsies and peripheral blood were collected. General study points: Researchers reported that TCR sharing among patients proved less clear than in mice, possibly HLA-linked.

Turning to this clone: Its antigen is undetermined.

Sequencing relied on a cDNA template that was reverse transcribed from extracted RNA. Assay: immunoSEQ multiplex PCR; the TCRdb copy retains only in-frame clones and omits some. The table lists about 180,000 clones, about 70% of them singletons, with roughly 11% in the top ten. The specimen comprised CD8+ T cells sorted from blood, sampled at week 0. This sequence originates from a human donor with alopecia areata.

The CDR3 here is CASSPRQGQETQYF. For the CDR3, the DNA is TGTGCCAGCAGCCCCCGACAGGGGCAAGAGACCCAGTACTTC. The rearrangement links TRBV13 to TRBJ2-5, with 8 bases fitting TRBD1. V was clipped by 5 bases and J by 2 bases; unmatched bases: 4. Germline lookup yields CDR1 PRHDT and CDR2 FYEKMQ (reference sequence). The CDR3 is 14 amino acids.